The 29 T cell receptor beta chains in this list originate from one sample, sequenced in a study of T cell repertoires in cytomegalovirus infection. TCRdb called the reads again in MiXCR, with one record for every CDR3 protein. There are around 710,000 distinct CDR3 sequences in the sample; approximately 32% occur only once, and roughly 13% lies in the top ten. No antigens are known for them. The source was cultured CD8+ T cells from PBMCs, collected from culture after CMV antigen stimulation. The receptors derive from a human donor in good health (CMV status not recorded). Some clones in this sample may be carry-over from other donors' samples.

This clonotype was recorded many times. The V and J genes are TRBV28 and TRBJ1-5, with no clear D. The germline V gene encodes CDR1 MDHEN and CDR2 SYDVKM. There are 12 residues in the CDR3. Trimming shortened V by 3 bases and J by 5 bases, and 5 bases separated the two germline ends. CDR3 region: CASSLFHQPQHF. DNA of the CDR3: TGTGCCAGCAGTTTGTTTCATCAGCCCCAGCATTTT.

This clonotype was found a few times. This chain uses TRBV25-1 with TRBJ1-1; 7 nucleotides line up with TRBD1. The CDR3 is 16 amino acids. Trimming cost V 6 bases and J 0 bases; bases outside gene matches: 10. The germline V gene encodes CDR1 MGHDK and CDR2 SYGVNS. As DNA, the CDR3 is TGTGCCAGCAGCCCCAGAAGACAGGGATTGAACACTGAAGCTTTCTTT. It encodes CASSPRRQGLNTEAFF.

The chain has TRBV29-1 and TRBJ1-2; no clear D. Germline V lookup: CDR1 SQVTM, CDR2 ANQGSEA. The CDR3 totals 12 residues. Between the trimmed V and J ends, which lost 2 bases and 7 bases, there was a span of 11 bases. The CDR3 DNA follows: TGCAGCGTTGAAATAGTCTCAGGTGGCTACACCTTC. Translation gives CSVEIVSGGYTF.

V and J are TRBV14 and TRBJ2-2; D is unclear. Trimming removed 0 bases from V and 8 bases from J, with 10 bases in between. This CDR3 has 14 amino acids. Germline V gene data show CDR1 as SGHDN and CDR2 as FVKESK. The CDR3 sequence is CASSQDQARGELFF. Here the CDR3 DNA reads TGTGCCAGCAGCCAAGATCAGGCCCGTGGGGAGCTGTTTTTT.

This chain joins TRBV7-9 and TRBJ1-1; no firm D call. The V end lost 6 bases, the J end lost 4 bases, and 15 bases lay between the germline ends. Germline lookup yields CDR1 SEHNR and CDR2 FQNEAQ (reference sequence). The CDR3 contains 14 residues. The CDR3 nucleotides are TGTGCCAGCAGTTCCGTGTGGTCGGGCACTGAAGCTTTCTTT. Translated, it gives CASSSVWSGTEAFF.

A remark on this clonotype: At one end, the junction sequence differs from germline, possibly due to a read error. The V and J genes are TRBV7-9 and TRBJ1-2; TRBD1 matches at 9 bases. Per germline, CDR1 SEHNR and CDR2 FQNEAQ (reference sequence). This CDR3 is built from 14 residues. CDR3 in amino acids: CASGLGTGPDGYTF. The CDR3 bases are TGTGCCAGCGGCTTAGGGACAGGGCCCGATGGCTACACCTTC.

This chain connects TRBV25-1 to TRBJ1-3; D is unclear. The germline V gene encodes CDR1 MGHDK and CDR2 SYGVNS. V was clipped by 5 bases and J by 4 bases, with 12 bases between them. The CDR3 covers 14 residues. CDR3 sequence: CASSMSQRGNTIYF. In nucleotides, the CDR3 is TGTGCCAGCAGTATGTCACAGCGCGGAAACACCATATATTTT. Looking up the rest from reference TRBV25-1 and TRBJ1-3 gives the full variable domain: EADIYQTPRYLVIGTGKKITLECSQTMGHDKMYWYQQDPGMELHLIHYSYGVNSTEKGDLSSESTVSRIRTEHFPLTLESARPSHTSQYLCASSMSQRGNTIYFGEGSWLTVV.

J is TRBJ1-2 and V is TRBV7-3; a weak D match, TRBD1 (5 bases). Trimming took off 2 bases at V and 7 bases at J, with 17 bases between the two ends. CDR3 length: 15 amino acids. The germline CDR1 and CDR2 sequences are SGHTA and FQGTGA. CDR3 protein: CASSLGGAPSGGYTF. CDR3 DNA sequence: TGTGCCAGCAGCTTAGGCGGGGCACCTTCGGGTGGCTACACCTTC. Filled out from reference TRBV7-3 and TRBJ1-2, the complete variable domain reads GAGVSQTPSNKVTEKGKYVELRCDPISGHTALYWYRQSLGQGPEFLIYFQGTGAADDSGLPNDRFFAVRPEGSVSTLKIQRTERGDSAVYLCASSLGGAPSGGYTFGSGTRLTVV.

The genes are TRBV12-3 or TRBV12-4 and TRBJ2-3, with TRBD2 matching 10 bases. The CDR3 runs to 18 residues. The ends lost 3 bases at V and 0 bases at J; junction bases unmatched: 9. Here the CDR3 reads CASSFILAGEPSTDTQYF. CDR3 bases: TGTGCCAGCAGTTTCATCCTAGCGGGGGAGCCTAGCACAGATACGCAGTATTTT.

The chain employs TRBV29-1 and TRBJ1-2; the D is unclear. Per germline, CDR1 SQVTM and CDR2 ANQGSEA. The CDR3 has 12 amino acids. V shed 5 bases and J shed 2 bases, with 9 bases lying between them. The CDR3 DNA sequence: TGCAGCGTTCGGGAGATAAACTATGGCTACACCTTC. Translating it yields CSVREINYGYTF.

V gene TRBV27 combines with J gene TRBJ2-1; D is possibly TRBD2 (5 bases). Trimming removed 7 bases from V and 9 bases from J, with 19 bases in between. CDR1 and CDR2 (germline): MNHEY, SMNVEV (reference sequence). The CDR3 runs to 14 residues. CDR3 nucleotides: TGTGCCAGCACCCGTTGGGCAGGAGGAGGTGAGCAGTTCTTC. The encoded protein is CASTRWAGGGEQFF.

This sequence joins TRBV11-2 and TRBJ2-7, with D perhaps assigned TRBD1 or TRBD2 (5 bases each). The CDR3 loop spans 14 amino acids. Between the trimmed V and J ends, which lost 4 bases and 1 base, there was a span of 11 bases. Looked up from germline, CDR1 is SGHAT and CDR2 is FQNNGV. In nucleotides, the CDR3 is TGTGCCAGCAGCTATGGGGCGGGTTCCTACGAGCAGTACGTC. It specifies CASSYGAGSYEQYV.

The CDR3 protein is CATSDGAGGADTGELFF. CDR3 nucleotide sequence: TGTGCCACCAGTGATGGGGCAGGGGGCGCGGACACCGGGGAGCTGTTTTTT. The chain recombines TRBV24-1 with TRBJ2-2; 8 nucleotides match TRBD1. In germline, CDR1 is KGHDR, CDR2 SFDVKD. CDR3 length: 17 amino acids. Unmatched junction bases numbered 8, after V lost 3 bases and J lost 3 bases.

The CDR3 DNA sequence: TGTGCCAGCAGTGACTCGATACAGGGGACCCACTACGAGCAGTACGTC. Translating gives CASSDSIQGTHYEQYV. The chain combines TRBV6-4 with TRBJ2-7; 7 bases map to TRBD1. The length of the CDR3 is 16 residues. Germline trimming cut 0 bases from V and 3 bases from J; bases unmatched to any gene: 8. Germline V gives CDR1 MRHNA, CDR2 SNTAGT.

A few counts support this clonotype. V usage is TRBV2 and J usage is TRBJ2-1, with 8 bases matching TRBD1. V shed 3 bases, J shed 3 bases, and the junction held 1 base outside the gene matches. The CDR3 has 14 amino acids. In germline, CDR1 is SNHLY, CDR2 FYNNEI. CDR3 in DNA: TGTGCCAGCAGTGAGGGACAGGTCTACAATGAGCAGTTCTTC. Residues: CASSEGQVYNEQFF.

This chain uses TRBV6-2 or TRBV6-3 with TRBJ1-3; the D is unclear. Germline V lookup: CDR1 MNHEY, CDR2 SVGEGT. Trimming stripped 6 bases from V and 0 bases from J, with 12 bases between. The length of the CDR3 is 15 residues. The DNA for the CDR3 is TGTGCCAGCAGCCCCGGCTCTAGCTCTGGAAACACCATATATTTT. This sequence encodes CASSPGSSSGNTIYF.

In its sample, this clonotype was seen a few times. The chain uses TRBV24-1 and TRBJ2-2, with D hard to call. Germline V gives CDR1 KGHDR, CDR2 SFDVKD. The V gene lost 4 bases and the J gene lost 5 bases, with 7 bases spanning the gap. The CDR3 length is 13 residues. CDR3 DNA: TGTGCCACCAGTGAGCGACTGACCGGGGAGCTGTTTTTT. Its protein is CATSERLTGELFF.

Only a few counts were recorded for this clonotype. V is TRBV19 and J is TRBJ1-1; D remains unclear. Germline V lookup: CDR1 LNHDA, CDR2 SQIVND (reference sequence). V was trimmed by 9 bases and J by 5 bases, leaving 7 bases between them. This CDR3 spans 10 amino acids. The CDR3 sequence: CASGVTEAFF. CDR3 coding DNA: TGTGCCAGCGGTGTAACTGAAGCTTTCTTT.

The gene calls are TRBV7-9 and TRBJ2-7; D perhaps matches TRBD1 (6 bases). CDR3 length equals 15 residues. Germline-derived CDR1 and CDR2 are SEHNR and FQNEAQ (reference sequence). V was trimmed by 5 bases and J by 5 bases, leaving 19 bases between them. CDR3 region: CASSTRGKRYDEQYV. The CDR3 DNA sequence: TGTGCCAGCAGCACCAGGGGTAAAAGATACGACGAGCAGTACGTC.

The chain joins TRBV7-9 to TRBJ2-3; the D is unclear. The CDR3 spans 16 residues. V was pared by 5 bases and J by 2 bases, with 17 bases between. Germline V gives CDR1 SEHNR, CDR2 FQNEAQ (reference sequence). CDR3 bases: TGTGCCAGCAGCCCGACCGAAGGGCAATTCACAGATACGCAGTATTTT. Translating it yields CASSPTEGQFTDTQYF. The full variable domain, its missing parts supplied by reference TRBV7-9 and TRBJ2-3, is DTGVSQNPRHKITKRGQNVTFRCDPISEHNRLYWYRQTLGQGPEFLTYFQNEAQLEKSRLLSDRFSAERPKGSFSTLEIQRTEQGDSAMYLCASSPTEGQFTDTQYFGPGTRLTVL.

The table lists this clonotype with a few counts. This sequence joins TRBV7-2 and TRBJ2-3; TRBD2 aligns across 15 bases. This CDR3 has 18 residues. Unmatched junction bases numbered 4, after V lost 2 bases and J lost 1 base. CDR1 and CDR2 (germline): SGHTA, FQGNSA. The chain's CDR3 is CASSLSGLAGGRTDTQYF. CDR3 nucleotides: TGTGCCAGCAGCTTATCGGGACTAGCGGGGGGTCGCACAGATACGCAGTATTTT.

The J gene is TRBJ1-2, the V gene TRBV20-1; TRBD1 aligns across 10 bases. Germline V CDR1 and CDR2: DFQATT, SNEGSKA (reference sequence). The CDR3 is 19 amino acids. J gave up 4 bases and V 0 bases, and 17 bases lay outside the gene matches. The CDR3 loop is CSAREVWMGQGLWFYGYTF. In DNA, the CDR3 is TGCAGTGCTAGAGAAGTTTGGATGGGACAGGGGCTGTGGTTCTATGGCTACACCTTC.

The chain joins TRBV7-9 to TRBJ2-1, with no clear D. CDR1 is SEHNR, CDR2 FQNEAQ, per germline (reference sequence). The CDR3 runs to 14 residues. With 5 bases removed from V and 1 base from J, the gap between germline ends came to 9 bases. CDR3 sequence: CASSPPESYNEQFF. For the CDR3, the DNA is TGTGCCAGCAGCCCTCCAGAGTCCTACAATGAGCAGTTCTTC. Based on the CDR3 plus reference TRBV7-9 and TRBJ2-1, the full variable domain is DTGVSQNPRHKITKRGQNVTFRCDPISEHNRLYWYRQTLGQGPEFLTYFQNEAQLEKSRLLSDRFSAERPKGSFSTLEIQRTEQGDSAMYLCASSPPESYNEQFFGPGTRLTVL.

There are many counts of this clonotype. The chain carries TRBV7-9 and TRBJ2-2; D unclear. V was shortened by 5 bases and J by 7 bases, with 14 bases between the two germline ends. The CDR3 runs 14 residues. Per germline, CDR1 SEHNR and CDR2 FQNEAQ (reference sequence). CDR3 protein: CASSLDTQDGELFF. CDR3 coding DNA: TGTGCCAGCAGCCTAGATACCCAGGACGGGGAGCTGTTTTTT.

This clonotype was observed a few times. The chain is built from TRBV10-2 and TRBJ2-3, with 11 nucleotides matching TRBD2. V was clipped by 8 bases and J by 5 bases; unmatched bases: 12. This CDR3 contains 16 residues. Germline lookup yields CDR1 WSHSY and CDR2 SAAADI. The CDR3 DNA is TGCGCCAGCGGGGCGGTAGCGGGGGGGCCCGGAGATACGCAGTATTTT. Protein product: CASGAVAGGPGDTQYF.

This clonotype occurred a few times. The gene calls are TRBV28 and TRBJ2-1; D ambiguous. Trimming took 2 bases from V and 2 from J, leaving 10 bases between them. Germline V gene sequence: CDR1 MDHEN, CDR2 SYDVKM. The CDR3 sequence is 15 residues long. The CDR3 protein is CASSLPKETYNEQFF. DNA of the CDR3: TGTGCCAGCAGTTTACCTAAGGAGACCTACAATGAGCAGTTCTTC.

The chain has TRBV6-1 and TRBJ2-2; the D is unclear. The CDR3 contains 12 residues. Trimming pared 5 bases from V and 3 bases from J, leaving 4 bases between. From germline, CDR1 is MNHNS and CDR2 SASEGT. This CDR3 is CASSQHTGELFF. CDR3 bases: TGTGCCAGCAGTCAGCACACCGGGGAGCTGTTTTTT.

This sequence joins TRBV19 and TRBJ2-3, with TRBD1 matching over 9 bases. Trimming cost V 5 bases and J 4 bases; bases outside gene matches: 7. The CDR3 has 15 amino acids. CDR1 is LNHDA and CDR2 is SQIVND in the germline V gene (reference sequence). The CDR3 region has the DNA TGTGCCAGTAGTCGGGACAGGGATGGAGCAGATACGCAGTATTTT. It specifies CASSRDRDGADTQYF.

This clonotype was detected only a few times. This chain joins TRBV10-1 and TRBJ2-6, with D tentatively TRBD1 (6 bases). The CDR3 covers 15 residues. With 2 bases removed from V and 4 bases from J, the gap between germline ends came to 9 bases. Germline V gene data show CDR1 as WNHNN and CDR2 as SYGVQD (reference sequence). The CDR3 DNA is TGCGCCAGCAGTGAGCAGGGGATGGGGGCCAACGTCCTGACTTTC. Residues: CASSEQGMGANVLTF.